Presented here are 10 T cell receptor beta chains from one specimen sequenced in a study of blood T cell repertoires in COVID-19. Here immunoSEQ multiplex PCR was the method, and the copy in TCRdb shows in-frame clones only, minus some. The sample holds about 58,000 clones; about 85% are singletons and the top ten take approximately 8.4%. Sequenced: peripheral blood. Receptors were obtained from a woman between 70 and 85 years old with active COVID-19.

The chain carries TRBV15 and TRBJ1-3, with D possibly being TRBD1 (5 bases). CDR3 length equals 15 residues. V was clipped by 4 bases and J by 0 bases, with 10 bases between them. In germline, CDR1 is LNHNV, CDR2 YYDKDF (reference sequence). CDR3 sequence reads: CATSKGDYSGNTIYF. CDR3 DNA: TGTGCCACCAGCAAAGGGGATTACTCTGGAAACACCATATATTTT.

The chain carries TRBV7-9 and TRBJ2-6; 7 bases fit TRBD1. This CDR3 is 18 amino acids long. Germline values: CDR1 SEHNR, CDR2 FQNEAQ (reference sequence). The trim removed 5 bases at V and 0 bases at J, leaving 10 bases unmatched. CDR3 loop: CASSNPGTEHSGANVLTF. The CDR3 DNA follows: TGTGCCAGCAGCAACCCCGGGACAGAACACTCTGGGGCCAACGTCCTGACTTTC.

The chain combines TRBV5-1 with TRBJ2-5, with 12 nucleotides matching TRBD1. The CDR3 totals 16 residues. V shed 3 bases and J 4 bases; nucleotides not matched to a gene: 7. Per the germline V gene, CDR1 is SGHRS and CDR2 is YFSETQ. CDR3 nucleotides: TGCGCCAGCAGCTCCCGAAGGGACAGGGGGCGAGAGACCCAGTACTTC. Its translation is CASSSRRDRGRETQYF.

CDR3 amino acids: CASSLSGAGSRVRELFF. CDR3 DNA sequence: TGTGCCAGCAGTTTATCAGGGGCGGGAAGCAGGGTCCGGGAGCTGTTTTTT. This chain joins TRBV27 and TRBJ2-2, with a possible D match to TRBD2 (6 bases). Germline V CDR1 and CDR2: MNHEY, SMNVEV (reference sequence). The V end was cut by 0 bases, the J end by 9 bases, with 20 bases between. The CDR3 totals 17 residues.

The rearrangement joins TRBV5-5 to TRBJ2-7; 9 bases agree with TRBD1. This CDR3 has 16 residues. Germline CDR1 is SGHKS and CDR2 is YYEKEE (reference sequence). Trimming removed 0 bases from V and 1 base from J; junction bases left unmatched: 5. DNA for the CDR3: TGTGCCAGCAGCTTGGACGACAGGGGGAATTCCTACGAGCAGTACTTC. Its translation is CASSLDDRGNSYEQYF.

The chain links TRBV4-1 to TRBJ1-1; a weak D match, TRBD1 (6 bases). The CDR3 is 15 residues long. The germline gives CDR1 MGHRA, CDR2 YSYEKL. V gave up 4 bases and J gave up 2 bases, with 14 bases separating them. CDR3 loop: CASSLVYRVNTEAFF. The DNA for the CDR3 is TGCGCCAGCAGCCTAGTCTACAGGGTTAACACTGAAGCTTTCTTT.

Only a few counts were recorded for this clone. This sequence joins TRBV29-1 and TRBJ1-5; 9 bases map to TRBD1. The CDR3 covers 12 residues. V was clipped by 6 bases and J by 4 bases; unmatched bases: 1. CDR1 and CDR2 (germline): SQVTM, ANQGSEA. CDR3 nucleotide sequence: TGCAGCGTCGGACAGGGGAATCAGCCCCAGCATTTT. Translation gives CSVGQGNQPQHF.

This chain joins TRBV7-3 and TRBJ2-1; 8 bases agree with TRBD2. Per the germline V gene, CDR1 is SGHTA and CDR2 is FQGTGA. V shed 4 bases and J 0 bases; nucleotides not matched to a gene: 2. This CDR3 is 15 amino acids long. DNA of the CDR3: TGTGCCAGCAGCTACAGCGGGAGCTCCTACAATGAGCAGTTCTTC. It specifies CASSYSGSSYNEQFF.

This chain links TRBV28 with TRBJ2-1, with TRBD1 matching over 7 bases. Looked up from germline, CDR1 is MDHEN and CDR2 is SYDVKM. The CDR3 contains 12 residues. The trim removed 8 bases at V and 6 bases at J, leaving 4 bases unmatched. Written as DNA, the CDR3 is TGTGCCAGCGGAGACAGGGCCAATGAGCAGTTCTTC. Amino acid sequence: CASGDRANEQFF.

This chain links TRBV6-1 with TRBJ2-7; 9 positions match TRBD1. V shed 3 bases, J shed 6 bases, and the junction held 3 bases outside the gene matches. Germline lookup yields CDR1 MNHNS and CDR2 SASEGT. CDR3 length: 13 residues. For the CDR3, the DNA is TGTGCCAGCAGTGACGGGACAGGGTTCGAGCAGTACTTC. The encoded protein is CASSDGTGFEQYF.